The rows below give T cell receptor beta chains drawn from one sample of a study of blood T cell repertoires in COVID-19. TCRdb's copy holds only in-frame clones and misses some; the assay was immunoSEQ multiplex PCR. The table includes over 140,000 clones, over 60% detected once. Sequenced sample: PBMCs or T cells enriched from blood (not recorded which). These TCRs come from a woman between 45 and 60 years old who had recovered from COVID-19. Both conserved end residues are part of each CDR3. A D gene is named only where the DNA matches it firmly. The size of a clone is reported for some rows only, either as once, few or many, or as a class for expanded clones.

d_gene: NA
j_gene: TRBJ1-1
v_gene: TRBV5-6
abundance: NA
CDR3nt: TGTGCCAGCAGCTCGGGGACACACGAAGCTTTCTTT
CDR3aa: CASSSGTHEAFF

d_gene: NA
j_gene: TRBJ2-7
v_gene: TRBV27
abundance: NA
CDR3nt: TGTGGCAGCACTAAATCCGGGCAGTACTTC
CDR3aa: CGSTKSGQYF

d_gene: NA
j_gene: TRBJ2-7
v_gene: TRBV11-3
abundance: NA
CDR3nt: TGTGCCAGCAGCCCCCCCGGACAGCTCTACGAGCAGTACTTC
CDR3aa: CASSPPGQLYEQYF

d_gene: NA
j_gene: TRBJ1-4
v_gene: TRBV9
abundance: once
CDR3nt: TGTGCCAGCAGCGTAGGTGGGGCATCGGCGTTTAATGAAAAACTGTTTTTT
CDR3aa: CASSVGGASAFNEKLFF

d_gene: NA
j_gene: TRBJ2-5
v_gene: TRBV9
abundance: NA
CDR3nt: TGTGCCAGCAGCAGCCCGGACACTGAGACCCAGTACTTC
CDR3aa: CASSSPDTETQYF

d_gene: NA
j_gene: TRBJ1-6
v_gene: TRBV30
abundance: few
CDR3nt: TGTGCCTGGAGTGTAGGGCAGGGGTATTCACCCCTCCACTTT
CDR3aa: CAWSVGQGYSPLHF

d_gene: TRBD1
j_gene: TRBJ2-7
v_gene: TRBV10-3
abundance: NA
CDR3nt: TGTGCCATCAGCGGACAGGGGTACGAGCAGTACTTC
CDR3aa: CAISGQGYEQYF

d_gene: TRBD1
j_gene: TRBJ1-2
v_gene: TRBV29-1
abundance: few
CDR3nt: TGCAGCGTTGATGGACTCGGGACAGGCTTCTTCTATGGCTACACCTTC
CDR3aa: CSVDGLGTGFFYGYTF

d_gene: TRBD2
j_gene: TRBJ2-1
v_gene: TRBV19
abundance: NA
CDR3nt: TGTGCCAGTAGTGTGGGGACTAGCGGGGGGACCTACAATGAGCAGTTCTTC
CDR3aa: CASSVGTSGGTYNEQFF

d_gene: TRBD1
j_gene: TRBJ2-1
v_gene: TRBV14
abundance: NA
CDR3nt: TGTGCCAGCAGCCAAGTCAGACAGGGCCCCTACAATGAGCAGTTCTTC
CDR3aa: CASSQVRQGPYNEQFF

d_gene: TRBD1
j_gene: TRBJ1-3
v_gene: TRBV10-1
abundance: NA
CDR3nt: TGCGCCAGCAGTCCTGGGACAGTCTCTGGAAACACCATATATTTT
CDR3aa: CASSPGTVSGNTIYF

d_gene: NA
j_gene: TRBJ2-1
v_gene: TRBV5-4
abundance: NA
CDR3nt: TGTGCCAGCAGCCCCCGACAAGGTGAGCAGTTCTTC
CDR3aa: CASSPRQGEQFF

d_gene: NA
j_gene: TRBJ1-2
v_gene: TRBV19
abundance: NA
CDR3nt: TGTGCCAGTAGTCCCGGACTGCTCTATGGCTACACCTTC
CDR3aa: CASSPGLLYGYTF

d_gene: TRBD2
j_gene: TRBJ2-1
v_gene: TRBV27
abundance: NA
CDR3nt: TGTGCCAGCAGTTTAAGGGGGACTAGCGGGGCGGGGAATGAGCAGTTCTTC
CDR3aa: CASSLRGTSGAGNEQFF

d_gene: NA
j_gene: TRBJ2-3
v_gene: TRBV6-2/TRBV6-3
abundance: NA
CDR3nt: TGTGCCAGCAGCCCCCGACTAGAAGCAAACTCGCAGTATTTT
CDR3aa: CASSPRLEANSQYF

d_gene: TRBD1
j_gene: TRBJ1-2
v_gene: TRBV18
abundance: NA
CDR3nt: TGTGCCAGCTCATCCTATGGGACAGTCTATGGCTACACCTTC
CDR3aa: CASSSYGTVYGYTF

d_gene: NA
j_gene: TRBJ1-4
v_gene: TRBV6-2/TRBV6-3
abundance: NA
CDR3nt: TGTGCCAGCAGTTACTCGATTCCCAACGGAGGAACTAATGAAAAACTGTTTTTT
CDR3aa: CASSYSIPNGGTNEKLFF

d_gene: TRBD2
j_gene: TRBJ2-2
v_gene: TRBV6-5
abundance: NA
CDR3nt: TGTGCCAGCAGTATGGGGAGGGGTAACACCGGGGAGCTGTTTTTT
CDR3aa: CASSMGRGNTGELFF

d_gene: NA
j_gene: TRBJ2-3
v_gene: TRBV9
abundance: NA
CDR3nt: TGTGCCAGCAGCCCTCGGATAGCGGCTAGCACAGATACGCAGTATTTT
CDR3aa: CASSPRIAASTDTQYF

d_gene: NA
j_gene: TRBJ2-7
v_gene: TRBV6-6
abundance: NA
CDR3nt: TGTGCCAGCAGTTTTCAGGGATCATACTCCTACGAGCAGTACTTC
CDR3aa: CASSFQGSYSYEQYF

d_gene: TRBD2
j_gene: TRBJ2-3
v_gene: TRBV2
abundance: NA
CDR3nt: TGTGCCAGCAGGTGGGGGGGAAGCACAGATACGCAGTATTTT
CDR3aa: CASRWGGSTDTQYF

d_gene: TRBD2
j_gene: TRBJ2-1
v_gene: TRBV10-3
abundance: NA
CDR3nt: TGTGCCATCAGTGCACGAGAGGCGGGAGTGGGCAATGAGCAGTTCTTC
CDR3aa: CAISAREAGVGNEQFF

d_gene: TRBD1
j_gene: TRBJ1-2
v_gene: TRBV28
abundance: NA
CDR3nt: TGTGCCAGCAGTTCCTCATCGACAGGGATAGCTAACTATGGCTACACCTTC
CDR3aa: CASSSSSTGIANYGYTF

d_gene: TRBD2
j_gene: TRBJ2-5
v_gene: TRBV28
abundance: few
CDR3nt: TGTGCCACCCACCGGGGGGGGCTGCAAGAGACCCAGTACTTC
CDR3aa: CATHRGGLQETQYF

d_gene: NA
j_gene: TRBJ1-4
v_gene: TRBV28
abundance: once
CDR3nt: TGTGCCAGCAGTTTAGGGGGGGCGGTTAATGAAAAACTGTTTTTT
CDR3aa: CASSLGGAVNEKLFF

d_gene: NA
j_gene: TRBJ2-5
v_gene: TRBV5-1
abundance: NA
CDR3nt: TGCGCCAGCAGTTCCAGGGGCCAAGAGACCCAGTACTTC
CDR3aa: CASSSRGQETQYF

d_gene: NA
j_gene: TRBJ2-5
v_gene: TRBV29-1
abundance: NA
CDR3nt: TGCAGCGTTACAGCGGCCTCTCAAGAGACCCAGTACTTC
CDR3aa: CSVTAASQETQYF

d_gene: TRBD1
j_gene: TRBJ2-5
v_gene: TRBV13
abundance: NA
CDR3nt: TGTGCCAGCAGCTTGGGACAGGGGAGAGAGACCCAGTACTTC
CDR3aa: CASSLGQGRETQYF

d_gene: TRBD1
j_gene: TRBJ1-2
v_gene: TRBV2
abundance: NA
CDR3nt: TGTGCCAGCAGGTTGACAGGGGGAACGGGAGGCTACACCTTC
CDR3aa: CASRLTGGTGGYTF

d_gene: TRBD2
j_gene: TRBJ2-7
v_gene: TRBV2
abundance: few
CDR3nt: TGTGCCAGCAGCCGGGCATGGGCGGGGGGTACCTACGAGCAGTACTTC
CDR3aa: CASSRAWAGGTYEQYF

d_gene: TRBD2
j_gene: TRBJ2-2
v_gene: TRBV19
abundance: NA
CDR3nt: TGTGCCAGTAAAAAGGCGGGGGGGCGAACCGGGGAGCTGTTTTTT
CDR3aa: CASKKAGGRTGELFF

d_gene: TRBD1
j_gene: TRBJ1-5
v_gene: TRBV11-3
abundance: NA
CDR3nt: TGTGCCAGCAGCTCGGACAGGGACAATCAGCCCCAGCATTTT
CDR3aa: CASSSDRDNQPQHF

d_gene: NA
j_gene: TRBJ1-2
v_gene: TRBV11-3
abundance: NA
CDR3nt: TGTGCCAGCAGTACACAGGGAAATAACTATGGCTACACCTTC
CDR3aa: CASSTQGNNYGYTF

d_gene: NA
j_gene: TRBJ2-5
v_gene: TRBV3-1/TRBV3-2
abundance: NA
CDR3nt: TGTGCCAGCAGCCAAGATCGGTACCGGGAGACCCAGTACTTC
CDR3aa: CASSQDRYRETQYF

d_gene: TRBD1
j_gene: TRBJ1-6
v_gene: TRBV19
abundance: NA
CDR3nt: TGTGCCAGTAGTAACACAGGGGATAATTCACCCCTCCACTTT
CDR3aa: CASSNTGDNSPLHF

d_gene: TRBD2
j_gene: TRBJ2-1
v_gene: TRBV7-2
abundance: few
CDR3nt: TGTGCCAGCAGCTTCCAAGCGGGGCCCTACAATGAGCAGTTCTTC
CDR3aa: CASSFQAGPYNEQFF

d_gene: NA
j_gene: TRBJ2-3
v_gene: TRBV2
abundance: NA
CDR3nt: TGTGCCAGCAGGGGTAGCCAAGGGGCGTCAGATACGCAGTATTTT
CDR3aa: CASRGSQGASDTQYF

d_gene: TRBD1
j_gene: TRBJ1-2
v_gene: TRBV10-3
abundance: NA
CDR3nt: TGTGCCATCGGTGGCCCGGGACAGGGGTCAACCAGCTATGGCTACACCTTC
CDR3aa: CAIGGPGQGSTSYGYTF

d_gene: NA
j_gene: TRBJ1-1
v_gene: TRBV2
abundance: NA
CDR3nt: TGTGCCAGCAGTGATCCGGTCATGAACACTGAAGCTTTCTTT
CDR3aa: CASSDPVMNTEAFF

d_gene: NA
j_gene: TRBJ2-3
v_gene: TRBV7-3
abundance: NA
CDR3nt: TGTGCCAGCAGCCTAGTTTCGGGGAAAGGAACAGATACGCAGTATTTT
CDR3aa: CASSLVSGKGTDTQYF

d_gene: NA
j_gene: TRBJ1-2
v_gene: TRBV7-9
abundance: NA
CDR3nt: TGTGCCAGCAGCCTGGGCGATGGCTACACCTTC
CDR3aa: CASSLGDGYTF

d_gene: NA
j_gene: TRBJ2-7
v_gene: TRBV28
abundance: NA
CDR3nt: TGTGCCAGCAGTTTCGTCAGGGGCTCCTACGAGCAGTACTTC
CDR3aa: CASSFVRGSYEQYF

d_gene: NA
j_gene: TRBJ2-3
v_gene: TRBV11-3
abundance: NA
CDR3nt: TGTGCCAGCAGCTTAGATCGCGTCACAGATACGCAGTATTTT
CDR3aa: CASSLDRVTDTQYF

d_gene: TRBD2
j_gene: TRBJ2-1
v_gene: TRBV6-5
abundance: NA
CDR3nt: TGTGCCAGCAGTTACGGGACTAGCGGGAGGAATGAGCAGTTCTTC
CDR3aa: CASSYGTSGRNEQFF

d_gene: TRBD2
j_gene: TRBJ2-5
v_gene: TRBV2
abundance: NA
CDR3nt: TGTGCCAGCAGTGAAGGGCTAGCGGAGGGGCAAGAGACCCAGTACTTC
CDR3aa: CASSEGLAEGQETQYF

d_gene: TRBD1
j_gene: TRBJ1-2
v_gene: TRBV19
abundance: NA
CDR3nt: TGTGCCACTGGCATCGGACAGGGGATTCGTGGTGGCTACACCTTC
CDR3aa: CATGIGQGIRGGYTF

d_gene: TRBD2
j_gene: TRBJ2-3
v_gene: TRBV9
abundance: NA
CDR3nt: TGTGCCAGCAGCACCCCAGGGGGTGGGACTAGCGGGAACACAGATACGCAGTATTTT
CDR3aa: CASSTPGGGTSGNTDTQYF

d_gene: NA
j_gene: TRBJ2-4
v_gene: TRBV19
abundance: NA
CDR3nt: TGTGCCAGTAGTATCGGGGACTTCGCCAGAGTTGTCAAAAACATTCAGTACTTC
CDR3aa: CASSIGDFARVVKNIQYF

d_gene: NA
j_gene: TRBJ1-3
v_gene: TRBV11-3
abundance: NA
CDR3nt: TGTGCCAGCAGCCTCCCTGGAAACACCATATATTTT
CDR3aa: CASSLPGNTIYF

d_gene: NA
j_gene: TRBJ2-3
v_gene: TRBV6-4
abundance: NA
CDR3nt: TGTGCCAGCAGTGACCCGACAGATACGCAGTATTTT
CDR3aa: CASSDPTDTQYF

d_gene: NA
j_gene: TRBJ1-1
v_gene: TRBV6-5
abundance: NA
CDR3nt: TGTGCCAGCAGTATAAGCCCTACGGACACTGAAGCTTTCTTT
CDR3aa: CASSISPTDTEAFF

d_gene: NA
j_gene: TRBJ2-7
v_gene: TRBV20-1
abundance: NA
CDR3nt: TGCAGTGTTCACTCCTACGAGCAGTACTTC
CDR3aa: CSVHSYEQYF

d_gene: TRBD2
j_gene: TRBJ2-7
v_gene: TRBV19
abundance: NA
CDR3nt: TGTGCCAGTAGTATAGGGGAGGGCTACGAGCAGTACTTC
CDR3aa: CASSIGEGYEQYF